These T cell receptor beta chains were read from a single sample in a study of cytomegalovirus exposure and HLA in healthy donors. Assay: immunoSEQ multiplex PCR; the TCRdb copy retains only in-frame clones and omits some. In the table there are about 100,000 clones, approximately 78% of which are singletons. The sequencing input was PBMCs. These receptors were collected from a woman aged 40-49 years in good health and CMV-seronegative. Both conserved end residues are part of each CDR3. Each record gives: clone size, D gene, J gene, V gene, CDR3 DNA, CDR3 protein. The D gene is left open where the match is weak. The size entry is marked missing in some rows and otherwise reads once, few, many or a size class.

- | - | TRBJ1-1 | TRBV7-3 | TGTGCCAGCAGCTCGCAAACTACGGGACACCTGAACACTGAAGCTTTCTTT | CASSSQTTGHLNTEAFF
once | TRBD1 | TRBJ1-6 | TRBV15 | TGTGCCACCAGCAGAGATGGCGGGACAGGGATTTCACCCCTCCACTTT | CATSRDGGTGISPLHF
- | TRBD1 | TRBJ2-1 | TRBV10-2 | TGCGCCAGCAGCCCCGCCGGGGACAGCACGTTCTTC | CASSPAGDSTFF
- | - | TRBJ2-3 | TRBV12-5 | TGTGCTAGAATCTATCCCAAGCGTCCTGAGGATACGCAGTATTTT | CARIYPKRPEDTQYF
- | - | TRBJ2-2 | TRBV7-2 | TGTGCCAGCAGCTTAGGACAGAACACCGGGGAGCTGTTTTTT | CASSLGQNTGELFF
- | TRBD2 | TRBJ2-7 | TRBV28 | TGTGCCAGCAGTTTTACTAGCGGCACCTACGAGCAGTACTTC | CASSFTSGTYEQYF
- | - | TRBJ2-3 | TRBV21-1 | TGTGCCAGCAGCAAAGAATGCTTGGGGACTAGGCGCACAGATACGCAGTATTTT | CASSKECLGTRRTDTQYF
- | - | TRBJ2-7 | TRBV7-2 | TGTGCCAGCAGCTTGAGACAGACCACCTACGAGCAGTACTTC | CASSLRQTTYEQYF
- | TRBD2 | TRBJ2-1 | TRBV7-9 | TGTTCCAGCAGCTCGTCGACTAGCGGGAGTGAGCAGTTCTTC | CSSSSSTSGSEQFF
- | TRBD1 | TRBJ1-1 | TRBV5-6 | TGTGCCAGCAGCTTCTGGGACAGGAGTAACACTGAAGCTTTCTTT | CASSFWDRSNTEAFF
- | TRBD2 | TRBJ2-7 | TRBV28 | TGTGCCAGCAGTTACGTTGCGGGAGCCTACGAGCAGTACTTC | CASSYVAGAYEQYF
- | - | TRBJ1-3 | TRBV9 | TGTGCCAGCAGCGTAGAGGATCCGGTTGGGGGGACCCTCTCTGGAAACACCATATATTTT | CASSVEDPVGGTLSGNTIYF
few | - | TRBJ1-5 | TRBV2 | TGTGCCAGCAGTGAAGGGGGCAGCAATCAGCCCCAGCATTTT | CASSEGGSNQPQHF
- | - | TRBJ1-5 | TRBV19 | TGTGCCAGTAGTCCCCGGGACTTTAGCAATCAGCCCCAGCATTTT | CASSPRDFSNQPQHF
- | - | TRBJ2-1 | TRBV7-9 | TGTGCCAGCCTTACGTTCAGGGCTGAGCAGTTCTTC | CASLTFRAEQFF
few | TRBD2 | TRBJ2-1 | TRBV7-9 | TGTGCCAGCACTTACGGGGGGGGTGAGCAGTTCTTC | CASTYGGGEQFF
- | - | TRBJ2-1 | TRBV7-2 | TGTGCCAGCAGCACCCGACAGGCACTAAGCTCCTACAATGAGCAGTTCTTC | CASSTRQALSSYNEQFF
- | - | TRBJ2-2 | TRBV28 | TGTGCCAGCCGGTATATCCCCGGGGAGCTGTTTTTT | CASRYIPGELFF
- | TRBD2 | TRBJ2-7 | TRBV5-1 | TGCGCCAGCAGCCCCCTCGGGGGGGAGACCCCCTACGAGCAGTACTTC | CASSPLGGETPYEQYF
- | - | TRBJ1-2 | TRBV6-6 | TGTGCCAGCAGTTACTCGCCAGGGAACTATGGCTACACCTTC | CASSYSPGNYGYTF
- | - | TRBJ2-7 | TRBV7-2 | TGTGCCAGCAGCTTAAGCGCTTCCTACGAGCAGTACTTC | CASSLSASYEQYF
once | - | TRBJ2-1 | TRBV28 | TGTGCCAGCAGTCCGACAGCTGTCAGCTCCTACAATGAGCAGTTCTTC | CASSPTAVSSYNEQFF
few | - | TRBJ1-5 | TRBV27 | TGTGCCAGCCGGGGTGGGGGGAGACGTCAGCCCCAGCATTTT | CASRGGGRRQPQHF
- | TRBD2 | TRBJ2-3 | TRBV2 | TGTGCCAGCAGTGAATTCGCACAGGGGAGCGGGAGGGCTCTAGATACGCAGTATTTT | CASSEFAQGSGRALDTQYF
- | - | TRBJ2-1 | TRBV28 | TGTGCCAGCAGGTCTAATGAGCAGTTCTTC | CASRSNEQFF
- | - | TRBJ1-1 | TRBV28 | TGTGCCAGCAGTCCCTATAGGCGGGTGAACACTGAAGCTTTCTTT | CASSPYRRVNTEAFF